The rows below give T cell receptor beta chains drawn from one sample of a study of CXCR3-negative and CXCR3-positive naive CD8 T cells. Reprocessing the 5' RACE reads, TCRdb reports a single entry for every CDR3 protein and omits DNA. Reported are roughly 48,000 distinct CDR3 sequences; the ten largest clones contain approximately 16%. Sequencing was performed on memory CD8+ T cells from blood. The receptors here all came from a human donor in good health. Some clones in this sample may be carry-over from other donors' samples. CDR3s include the opening cysteine and the closing phenylalanine or tryptophan. Where a row states a size, it is once, few, many or the class of an expanded clone; other rows omit it.

abundance,v_gene,j_gene,CDR3aa
.,TRBV11-3,TRBJ2-2,CASSPQGQGAYIGELFF
.,TRBV20-1,TRBJ2-1,CSAPTGGWNEQFF
.,TRBV6-4,TRBJ2-3,CASSPAASTDAQYF
.,TRBV20-1,TRBJ2-7,CSARDISGDSYEQYF
.,TRBV20-1,TRBJ2-7,CSASAREGPYEQYF
medium-sized,TRBV4-3,TRBJ2-7,CASSRGVSYEQYF
.,TRBV29-1,TRBJ2-7,CSVAPGAYEQYF
.,TRBV5-6,TRBJ2-6,CASSLSGANVLTF
.,TRBV6-6,TRBJ2-7,CASSYVLQGGGYEQYF
.,TRBV29-1,TRBJ2-1,CSVTGQGHEQFF
.,TRBV6-5,TRBJ2-7,CASSYGDGYEQYF
.,TRBV11-3,TRBJ2-1,CASSNRTSSGEQFF
.,TRBV7-8,TRBJ2-3,CASSNLAEGTDTQYF
.,TRBV29-1,TRBJ2-1,CSAGGSPRDEQFF
.,TRBV11-3,TRBJ2-1,CASSERRARTYNEQFF
.,TRBV29-1,TRBJ2-3,CSALPGDTDTQYF
.,TRBV28,TRBJ2-7,CASSQGLADYEQYF
.,TRBV5-5,TRBJ2-1,CASSPTSGRNNEQFF